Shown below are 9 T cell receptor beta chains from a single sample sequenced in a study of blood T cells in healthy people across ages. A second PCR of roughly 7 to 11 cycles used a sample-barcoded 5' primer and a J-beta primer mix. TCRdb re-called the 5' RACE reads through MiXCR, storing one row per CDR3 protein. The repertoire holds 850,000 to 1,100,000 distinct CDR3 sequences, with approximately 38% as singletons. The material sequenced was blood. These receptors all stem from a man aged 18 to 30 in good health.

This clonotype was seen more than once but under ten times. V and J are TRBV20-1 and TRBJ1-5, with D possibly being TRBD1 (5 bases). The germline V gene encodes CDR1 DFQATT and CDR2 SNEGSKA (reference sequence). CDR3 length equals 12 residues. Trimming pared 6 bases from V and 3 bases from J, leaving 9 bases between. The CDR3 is CSATDFNQPQHF. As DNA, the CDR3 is TGCAGTGCGACAGACTTCAATCAGCCCCAGCATTTT.

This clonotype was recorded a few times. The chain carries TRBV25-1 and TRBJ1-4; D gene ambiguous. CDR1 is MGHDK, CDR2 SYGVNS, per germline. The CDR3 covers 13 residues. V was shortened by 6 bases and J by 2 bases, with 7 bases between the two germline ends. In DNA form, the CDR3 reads TGTGCCAGCAGGGAGAGGACTAATGAAAAACTGTTTTTT. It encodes CASRERTNEKLFF.

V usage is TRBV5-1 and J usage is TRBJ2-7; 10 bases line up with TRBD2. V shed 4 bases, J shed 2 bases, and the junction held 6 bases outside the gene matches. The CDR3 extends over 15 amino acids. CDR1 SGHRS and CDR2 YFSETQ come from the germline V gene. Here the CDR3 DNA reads TGCGCCAGCAGCCCAGGACTAGCGGCAACCTACGAGCAGTACTTC. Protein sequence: CASSPGLAATYEQYF.

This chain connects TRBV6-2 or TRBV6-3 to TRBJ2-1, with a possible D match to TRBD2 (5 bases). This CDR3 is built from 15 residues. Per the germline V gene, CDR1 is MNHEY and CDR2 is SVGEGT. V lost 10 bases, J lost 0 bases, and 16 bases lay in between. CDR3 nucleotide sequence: TGTGCCACGTTGCAGGACTCTAGCTCCTACAATGAGCAGTTCTTC. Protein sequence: CATLQDSSSYNEQFF.

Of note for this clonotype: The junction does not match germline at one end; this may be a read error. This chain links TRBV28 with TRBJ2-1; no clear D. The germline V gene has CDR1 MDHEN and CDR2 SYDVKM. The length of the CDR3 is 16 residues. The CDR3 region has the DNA TGTGCCAGCAGTTTAAATTTCAGAAAAAGCTACAATGGGCAGTTCTTC. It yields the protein CASSLNFRKSYNGQFF.

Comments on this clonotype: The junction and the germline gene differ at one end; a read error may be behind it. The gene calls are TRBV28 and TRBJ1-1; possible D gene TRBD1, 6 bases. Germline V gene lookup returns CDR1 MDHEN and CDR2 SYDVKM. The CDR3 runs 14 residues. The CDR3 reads CASSVLGARTEVFF. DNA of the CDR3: TGTGCCAGCAGTGTGTTGGGGGCGCGTACTGAAGTTTTCTTT.

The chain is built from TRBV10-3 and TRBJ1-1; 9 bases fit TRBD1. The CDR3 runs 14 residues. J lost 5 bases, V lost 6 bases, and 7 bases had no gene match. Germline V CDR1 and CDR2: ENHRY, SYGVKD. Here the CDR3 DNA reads TGTGCCATCAGAGGGGACAGGGAGAAGACTGAAGCTTTCTTT. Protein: CAIRGDREKTEAFF.

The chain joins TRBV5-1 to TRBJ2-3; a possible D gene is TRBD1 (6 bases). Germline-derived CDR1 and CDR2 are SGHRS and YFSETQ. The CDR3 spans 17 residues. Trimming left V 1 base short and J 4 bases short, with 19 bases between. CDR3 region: CASSLLSDRLGADTQYF. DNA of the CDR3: TGCGCCAGCAGCTTGTTGTCCGACAGGCTTGGTGCAGATACGCAGTATTTT.

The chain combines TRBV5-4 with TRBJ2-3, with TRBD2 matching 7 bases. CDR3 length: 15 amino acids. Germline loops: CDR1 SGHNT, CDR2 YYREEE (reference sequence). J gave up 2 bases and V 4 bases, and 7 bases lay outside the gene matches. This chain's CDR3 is CASSGEGRFTDTQYF. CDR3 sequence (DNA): TGTGCCAGCAGCGGGGAGGGGAGATTCACAGATACGCAGTATTTT. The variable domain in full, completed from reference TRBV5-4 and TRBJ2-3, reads ETGVTQSPTHLIKTRGQQVTLRCSSQSGHNTVSWYQQALGQGPQFIFQYYREEENGRGNFPPRFSGLQFPNYSSELNVNALELDDSALYLCASSGEGRFTDTQYFGPGTRLTVL.